A selection of T cell receptor beta chains follows, all from one sample in a study of response to subunit inactivated influenza vaccine. A single record per CDR3 protein comes from TCRdb applying MiXCR to the RT-PCR reads. The sample includes around 710,000 distinct CDR3 sequences, more than 11% of them seen just once. The sequenced sample was PBMCs from blood, obtained 14 to 15 days before vaccination. Receptors originate from a man aged 45-65 years who received an inactivated influenza vaccine. The CDR3 runs from the conserved cysteine through the conserved F or W. Fields, in order: clone size, J gene, V gene, D gene, CDR3 protein, CDR3 DNA. D genes are given only for firm matches. Rows may omit the clone size; those that give it use once, few, many or a size class.

many	TRBJ1-2	TRBV28	NA	CASSPHGGGSGYTF	TGTGCCAGCAGTCCCCATGGGGGGGGCTCTGGCTACACCTTC
few	TRBJ2-3	TRBV5-1	TRBD1	CASSLLGTGLSDTQYF	TGCGCCAGCAGCTTGTTGGGGACAGGGCTTTCAGATACGCAGTATTTT
NA	TRBJ1-6	TRBV5-1	NA	CASRRDPPTSPLHF	TGCGCCAGCAGGCGGGACCCTCCGACCTCACCCCTCCACTTT
NA	TRBJ2-7	TRBV18	NA	CASSPFPAPYEQYF	TGTGCCAGCTCACCATTCCCAGCCCCCTACGAGCAGTACTTC
NA	TRBJ2-5	TRBV4-1	TRBD1	CASSQPGQGYETQYF	TGCGCCAGCAGCCAGCCGGGACAGGGGTACGAGACCCAGTACTTC
few	TRBJ2-7	TRBV27	NA	CASTHFLAQGRVYEQYF	TGTGCCAGCACCCACTTTCTGGCTCAGGGGCGTGTCTACGAGCAGTACTTC
many	TRBJ2-2	TRBV11-1	NA	CASSFNRDGELFF	TGTGCCAGCAGCTTCAATCGGGACGGGGAGCTGTTTTTT
many	TRBJ1-6	TRBV9	TRBD1	CASSVEGQGRPLHF	TGTGCCAGCAGCGTAGAGGGACAGGGTCGACCCCTCCACTTT
NA	TRBJ1-1	TRBV12-3/TRBV12-4	NA	CASSSSGTYKRNTEAFF	TGTGCCAGCAGTTCTTCCGGGACATATAAGCGGAACACTGAAGCTTTCTTT
many	TRBJ2-1	TRBV20-1	NA	CSARDNEQFF	TGCAGTGCTAGAGACAATGAGCAGTTCTTC
NA	TRBJ2-5	TRBV20-1	NA	CSARVGSLRETQYF	TGCAGTGCTAGAGTCGGATCATTGCGAGAGACCCAGTACTTC
few	TRBJ1-1	TRBV7-9	TRBD1	CASSSGTGQVYNIEAFF	TGTGCCAGCAGCTCCGGGACAGGGCAGGTTTATAATATTGAAGCTTTCTTT
many	TRBJ2-1	TRBV12-3/TRBV12-4	NA	CASSTYGNNEQFF	TGTGCCAGCAGCACGTACGGTAACAATGAGCAGTTCTTC
many	TRBJ2-7	TRBV20-1	NA	CSAVKQVPTYEQYF	TGCAGTGCCGTAAAACAGGTACCCACCTACGAGCAGTACTTC
NA	TRBJ1-1	TRBV4-3	NA	CASSHERHTEAFF	TGCGCCAGCAGCCATGAGAGACACACTGAAGCTTTCTTT
many	TRBJ2-1	TRBV6-2/TRBV6-3	NA	CASSTPLGLNFNEQFF	TGTGCCAGCAGCACCCCGCTAGGACTAAACTTCAATGAGCAGTTCTTC
few	TRBJ2-7	TRBV4-3	TRBD1	CASSQGTGSFYEQYF	TGCGCCAGCAGCCAAGGGACAGGTTCCTTCTACGAGCAGTACTTC
few	TRBJ2-5	TRBV7-8	NA	CASSLGAGVQETQYF	TGTGCCAGCAGCTTGGGGGCAGGGGTGCAAGAGACCCAGTACTTC
few	TRBJ2-2	TRBV5-4	TRBD1	CASSSQGALNTGELFF	TGTGCCAGCAGCTCACAGGGGGCTCTGAACACCGGGGAGCTGTTTTTT
many	TRBJ2-1	TRBV5-1	NA	CASSLAGVDEQFF	TGCGCCAGCAGCTTGGCAGGGGTCGATGAGCAGTTCTTC
many	TRBJ1-1	TRBV7-9	NA	CASSLGHGAVSEAFF	TGTGCCAGCAGCTTAGGACACGGAGCAGTCTCTGAAGCTTTCTTT
NA	TRBJ2-3	TRBV7-8	TRBD2	CASSQRIAGDPTDTQYF	TGTGCCAGCAGCCAGCGGATAGCGGGAGACCCCACAGATACGCAGTATTTT
few	TRBJ1-6	TRBV4-1	NA	CASSLGSNNSPLHF	TGCGCCAGCAGCCTCGGGTCTAATAATTCACCCCTCCACTTT
NA	TRBJ1-4	TRBV29-1	NA	CSVVGASAKLFF	TGCAGCGTTGTAGGGGCGTCCGCAAAACTGTTTTTT
few	TRBJ2-5	TRBV20-1	TRBD1	CSAGQGQGRETQYF	TGCAGTGCTGGACAGGGGCAAGGGAGAGAGACCCAGTACTTC
few	TRBJ1-1	TRBV12-3/TRBV12-4	NA	CASSQSGVGTEAFF	TGTGCCAGCAGTCAGTCAGGAGTCGGCACTGAAGCTTTCTTT
NA	TRBJ1-1	TRBV18	NA	CASSPGEGFLNTEAFF	TGTGCCAGCTCACCAGGGGAAGGGTTCCTGAACACTGAAGCTTTCTTT
many	TRBJ2-1	TRBV24-1	TRBD2	CATSDLESSGTYNEQFF	TGTGCCACCAGTGATCTCGAATCTAGCGGTACCTACAATGAGCAGTTCTTC
NA	TRBJ1-5	TRBV9	NA	CASSPRGGSGDQPQHF	TGTGCCAGCAGCCCACGGGGAGGGTCGGGTGATCAGCCCCAGCATTTT
NA	TRBJ2-4	TRBV4-1	NA	CASSQDSWQVLYF	TGCGCCAGCAGCCAAGACTCGTGGCAGGTTTTGTACTTC
few	TRBJ2-1	TRBV29-1	TRBD2	CSSRGFSGSNEQFF	TGCAGCTCCCGGGGGTTTAGCGGGAGTAATGAGCAGTTCTTC
many	TRBJ2-1	TRBV27	NA	CASSLGNTRTNEQFF	TGTGCCAGCAGTTTGGGGAATACTAGGACGAATGAGCAGTTCTTC
NA	TRBJ2-5	TRBV6-1	NA	CASSEPRRMGSKETQYF	TGTGCCAGCAGTGAACCCAGGAGGATGGGTTCAAAAGAGACCCAGTACTTC
NA	TRBJ2-7	TRBV5-1	NA	CASSSSRGYSYEQYF	TGCGCCAGCAGCTCCTCGAGGGGGTACTCCTACGAGCAGTACTTC
few	TRBJ2-1	TRBV6-5	TRBD2	CASSYSVAGGGNNEQFF	TGTGCCAGCAGTTACTCCGTAGCGGGAGGGGGGAACAATGAGCAGTTCTTC